This TCR beta chain was obtained from a study of OX40 agonist ivuxolimab in advanced cancers. The V gene's germline CDR1 is SEHNR and CDR2 FQNEAQ (reference sequence). Between the trimmed V and J ends, which lost 4 bases and 8 bases, there was a span of 6 bases. This CDR3 region has 11 residues. Assay used: immunoSEQ multiplex PCR; TCRdb lists only in-frame clones, some missing. The sample has 85,000 to 100,000 clones; less than 95% are singletons. Sequenced here: CD4+ or CD8+ T cells sorted from blood, sampled in a trial of the OX40 agonist ivuxolimab. This sequence originates from an adult with an advanced solid tumor such as melanoma, head and neck, liver or kidney cancer. The J gene is TRBJ2-1, the V gene TRBV7-9, with D uncertain. CDR3 DNA: TGTGCCAGCAGCTCCTTAGATGAGCAGTTCTTC. Amino acids: CASSSLDEQFF.